These T cell receptor beta chains were read from a single sample in a study of blood T cells in healthy people across ages. TCRdb fed the 5' RACE reads into MiXCR, producing one record per CDR3 protein. Among around 700,000 distinct CDR3 sequences, more than 20% were seen once, and the ten largest hold just under 9.5%. This sample also belongs to another study, concerning T cells of mothers and their children.

The specimen was blood. All receptors come from a boy under 18 in good health. CDR3s include the opening cysteine and the closing phenylalanine or tryptophan. Each record gives: J gene, D gene, clone size, V gene, CDR3 DNA, CDR3 protein. The D gene is left open where the match is weak. Some rows have no size entry. The others give once, few or many, or a class for an expanded clone.

TRBJ2-5 | TRBD1 | few | TRBV28 | TGTGCCAGCAGTGAGGCAGGGGGCCTTAGGAGGGGGTACTTC | CASSEAGGLRRGYF
TRBJ1-4 | . | . | TRBV28 | TGTGCCAGCAGTTTAAGCATGAGGGGCCTGGAAAATGAAAAACTGTTTTTT | CASSLSMRGLENEKLFF
TRBJ2-5 | . | . | TRBV5-6 | TGTGCCAGCAGCTTCGACGGGCCGGAGACCCAGTACTTC | CASSFDGPETQYF
TRBJ2-5 | TRBD2 | few | TRBV4-1 | TGCGCCAGCAGCCGACTAGCGGGAGGGGGCCGGGAGACCCAGTACTTC | CASSRLAGGGRETQYF
TRBJ1-4 | . | . | TRBV5-5 | TGTGCCAGCACCGACGAGGGGCCCTTTAATGAAAAACTGTTTTTT | CASTDEGPFNEKLFF
TRBJ2-5 | TRBD2 | few | TRBV2 | TGTGCCAGCGTAGCGGGGGTTGGTGAGACCCAGTACTTC | CASVAGVGETQYF
TRBJ1-1 | TRBD1 | . | TRBV12-3/TRBV12-4 | TGTGCCAGCAGTGGGACAGTGATGGGGAACACTGAAGCTTTCTTT | CASSGTVMGNTEAFF
TRBJ2-4 | TRBD1 | . | TRBV7-2 | TGTGCCAGCAGCTTAGGGCTAGGGGGACAGGGTATGAACATTCAGTACTTC | CASSLGLGGQGMNIQYF
TRBJ2-3 | . | once | TRBV5-1 | TGCGCCAGCAGCTCCTGGCTAGCACCCACCCGGAGCACAGATACGCAGTATTTT | CASSSWLAPTRSTDTQYF
TRBJ2-1 | . | . | TRBV4-1 | TGCGCCAGCAGGAGTTATGGCTCCTACAATGAGCAGTTCTTC | CASRSYGSYNEQFF
TRBJ1-2 | . | . | TRBV11-2 | TGTGCCAGCAGCCTCTGGAACTATGGCTACACCTTC | CASSLWNYGYTF
TRBJ2-5 | . | . | TRBV12-3/TRBV12-4 | TGTGCCAGCTGGTCAGGGGGAGGAGAGACCCAGTACTTC | CASWSGGGETQYF
TRBJ2-6 | . | . | TRBV29-1 | TGCAGCGTTGTAACTGGGGCCAACGTCCTGACTTTC | CSVVTGANVLTF